The subject of this entry is one T cell receptor beta chain. This clone was seen only once. Its antigen remains undetermined. No base quality information exists; no much larger clone differs at one position. The data are from a study of control samples from healthy donors and cancer patients (dated by TCRdb to about 2020). The library came from the immunoSEQ multiplex PCR assay. TCRdb re-hosts the immuneACCESS table, in-frame sequences only. Its copies lack some clones; in the studies checked, an unresolved V gene accounts for under half of them, and the cause for the rest is not known. The sample records some 130,000 clones, approximately 90% of which are singletons. The ten largest clones represent around 7.9% of the sample. The junction shows trimming of 9 bases on V and 6 bases on J, plus 17 bases between the germline ends. Measured from the cysteine to the phenylalanine, the CDR3 is 13 residues long. The retained sequence is limited to the CDR3, 39 bases, with the frame set at the first base. Based on the germline V gene, the CDR1 and CDR2 sequences are MNHEY and SVGAGI.

The V and J segments used are TRBV6-5 and TRBJ1-2, with the D gene not clear enough to name. This TCR derives from a man aged 18 to 35 in good health. The sample was blood. The sequenced DNA is TGTGCCAGTCGCCAAGGACTGGCGAATGGCTACACCTTC. It is translated as CASRQGLANGYTF.